The T cell receptor (beta chain) described here comes from a study of CD4 T cells in relation to SARS-CoV-2 and coronaviruses. Looking at the study overall: After roughly 11 days of antigen culture, PBMC TCR beta CDR3s were sequenced.

CD4+ T cells from unexposed donors were obtained before the COVID-19 pandemic (2011-2018). The cells were cultured for about 10 days before CD4+ T cells were isolated. The CDR3 is 17 residues long. Germline-derived CDR1 and CDR2 are SGHVS and FNYEAQ. V gave up 1 base and J gave up 3 bases; unmatched junction bases: 8. Sequencing was performed with immunoSEQ multiplex PCR; in TCRdb, only in-frame clones are kept and a portion is missing. The table lists just under 20,000 clones, 60% to 80% of them singletons. For this clone: Its antigen is not known.

The chain has TRBV7-6 and TRBJ2-2; 7 nucleotides line up with TRBD1. The sequenced sample was CD4+ T cells from PBMCs, cultured in vitro. This receptor was identified in a human donor in good health. CDR3 DNA sequence: TGTGCCAGCAGCTTAGAGACAGGGATGCGACACACCGGGGAGCTGTTTTTT. Its protein is CASSLETGMRHTGELFF. The variable domain in full, completed from reference TRBV7-6 and TRBJ2-2, reads GAGVSQSPRYKVTKRGQDVALRCDPISGHVSLYWYRQALGQGPEFLTYFNYEAQQDKSGLPNDRFSAERPEGSISTLTIQRTEQRDSAMYRCASSLETGMRHTGELFFGEGSRLTVL.